The T cell receptor beta chain described here comes from a study of cytomegalovirus exposure and HLA in healthy donors. Study results and caveats: TCR beta chains numbering roughly 150 were designated cytomegalovirus-associated.

A word on this clone: Antigen unknown. Other nucleotide sequences from this sample produce the same CDR3.

Here immunoSEQ multiplex PCR was the method, and the copy in TCRdb shows in-frame clones only, minus some. The sample lists approximately 160,000 clones, roughly nine tenths occurring once. The approximately 120-subject validation cohort, separate from the 666-subject first cohort, included the donors. Sequences were obtained from PBMCs. The clonotype was recovered from a woman between 18 and 30 years old in good health and CMV-seropositive.

The CDR3 is CASSSQGFYEQYF. CDR3 DNA: TGTGCCAGCAGTTCCCAGGGCTTCTACGAGCAGTACTTC. This sequence joins TRBV11-2 and TRBJ2-7; D perhaps matches TRBD1 (5 bases). CDR1 and CDR2 (germline): SGHAT, FQNNGV. Trimming removed 6 bases at V and 3 bases at J, with 12 bases between. The CDR3 totals 13 residues.